This T cell receptor (beta chain) was observed in a study of CXCR3-negative and CXCR3-positive naive CD8 T cells. Whole-study context: A total of 130 million to 150 million TRB reads was generated, with about 1.5 +/- 0.3 million per library. Broader study findings: Fresh PBMCs went into most assays, and CXCR3 expression partly declined after cryopreservation. It was found that naive subsets had comparable surface CD5, and TCR strength was inferred from TRB CDR3 properties. A higher hydrophobicity marked the TRB CDR3s of CXCR3-positive naive cells versus CXCR3-negative naive cells. Comparison of naive CXCR3-negative and CXCR3-positive cells revealed similar TRBV-TRBJ usage, while memory cells differed.

CDR1 is PRHDT, CDR2 FYEKMQ, per germline (reference sequence). The CDR3 is 14 residues long. Of note for this clonotype: What it recognizes is unknown.

All TRB cDNA libraries came from 5' RACE performed with UMI labels. TCRdb reworked the 5' RACE reads into one entry per CDR3 protein, no DNA. This sample contains over 70,000 distinct CDR3 sequences. The receptor was isolated from a human donor in good health. Some clones in this sample may be carry-over from other donors' samples. This chain uses TRBV13 with TRBJ2-1; TCRdb names TRBD1, which stays unverified in the absence of DNA. Sequenced sample: naive CXCR3+ CD8+ T cells from blood. Described subset: CD45RO-CCR7+CD27+CD95- naive CD8+ T cells expressing CXCR3 (TNR3+). CDR3 residues: CASSKGAGYNEQFF.